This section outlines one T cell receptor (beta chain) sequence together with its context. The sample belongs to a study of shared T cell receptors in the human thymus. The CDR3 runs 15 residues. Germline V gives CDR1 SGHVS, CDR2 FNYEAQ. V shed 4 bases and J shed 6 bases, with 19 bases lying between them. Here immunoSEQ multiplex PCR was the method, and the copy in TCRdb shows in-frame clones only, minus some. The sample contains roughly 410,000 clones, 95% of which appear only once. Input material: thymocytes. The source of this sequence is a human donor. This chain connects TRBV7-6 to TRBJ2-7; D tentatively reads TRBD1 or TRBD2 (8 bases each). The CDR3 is CASSWAGGQGGEQYF. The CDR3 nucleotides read TGTGCCAGCAGCTGGGCGGGAGGACAGGGTGGCGAGCAGTACTTC.